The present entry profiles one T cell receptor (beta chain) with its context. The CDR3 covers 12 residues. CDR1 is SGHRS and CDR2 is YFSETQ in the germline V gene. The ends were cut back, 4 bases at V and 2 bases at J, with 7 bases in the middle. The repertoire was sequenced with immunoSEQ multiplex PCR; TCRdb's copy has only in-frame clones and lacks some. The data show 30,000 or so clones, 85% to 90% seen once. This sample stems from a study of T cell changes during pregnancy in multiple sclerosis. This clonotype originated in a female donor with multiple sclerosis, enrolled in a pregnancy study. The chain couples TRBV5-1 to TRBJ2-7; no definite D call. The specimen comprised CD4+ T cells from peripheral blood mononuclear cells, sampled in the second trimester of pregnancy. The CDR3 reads CASSRETYEQYF. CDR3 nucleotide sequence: TGCGCCAGCAGCCGAGAGACCTACGAGCAGTACTTC.